This T cell receptor beta chain derives from a study of response to subunit inactivated influenza vaccine. One entry per CDR3 protein results from TCRdb running MiXCR on the RT-PCR reads. Of about 620,000 distinct CDR3 sequences detected, about 11% appear once; the ten largest clones hold about 10%. Study observations and caveats: The authors suggested that every seasonal influenza vaccination recruits few new T cells.

About this clonotype: As yet, its antigen is unknown.

The CDR3 covers 13 residues. V was cut by 2 bases and J by 0 bases, with 7 bases left in between. From germline, CDR1 is SQVTM and CDR2 ANQGSEA. The sequencing used PBMCs from blood, collected on the day of vaccination. This TCR was sampled from a man aged 50-59 years who received an inactivated influenza vaccine. The V and J genes are TRBV29-1 and TRBJ1-1; D is unresolved. CDR3 protein: CSVEKEMNTEAFF. The CDR3 DNA reads as TGCAGCGTTGAAAAGGAAATGAACACTGAAGCTTTCTTT.